These 9 T cell receptor beta chains came from one sample sequenced in a study of T-cell reconstitution after alpha-beta-depleted transplantation in children. Library preparation (for TCRbeta) was performed with unique molecular identifiers. TCRdb independently ran MiXCR on the PCR reads; one entry per CDR3 protein. The repertoire holds roughly 610,000 distinct CDR3 sequences, with approximately 10% as singletons. The material was PBMCs from the stem cell graft donor, obtained from the stem cell graft. The receptor source for this set is a human donor who donated a stem cell graft to a child with acute myeloid leukemia.

This clonotype was counted between two and nine times. The chain carries TRBV7-2 and TRBJ1-5; unclear D gene. The V gene lost 4 bases and the J gene lost 7 bases, with 11 bases spanning the gap. From germline, CDR1 is SGHTA and CDR2 FQGNSA. The CDR3 has 13 residues. In nucleotides, the CDR3 is TGTGCCAGCAGCTCAATTTCAATGCAGCCCCAGCATTTT. Residues: CASSSISMQPQHF.

This clonotype was seen a handful of times. One end of the junction is discordant with germline, which a read error may explain. The J gene is TRBJ2-7, the V gene TRBV7-7, with D hard to call. The germline gives CDR1 SSHAT, CDR2 FNYEAQ (reference sequence). This CDR3 has 13 amino acids. The CDR3 loop reads CASRSRTGDEQYF. In DNA, the CDR3 is TGTGCTAGCAGATCCCGAACTGGGGACGAGCAGTACTTC. Using reference TRBV7-7 and TRBJ2-7 for the parts outside the CDR3, the full variable domain is GAGVSQSPRYKVTKRGQDVTLRCDPISSHATLYWYQQALGQGPEFLTYFNYEAQPDKSGLPSDRFSAERPEGSISTLTIQRTEQRDSAMYRCASRSRTGDEQYFGPGTRLTVT.

This clonotype was counted ten times or more. The chain links TRBV6-1 to TRBJ2-1; 9 positions match TRBD1. The CDR3 extends over 12 amino acids. Unmatched junction bases numbered 7, after V lost 6 bases and J lost 13 bases. Germline CDR1 MNHNS, CDR2 SASEGT. In DNA, the CDR3 is TGTGCCAGCAGCGGGACAGGGTTTGATCAGTTCTTC. It codes for CASSGTGFDQFF.

This clonotype was detected only a few times. The gene calls are TRBV9 and TRBJ2-1; D is undetermined. The germline V gene has CDR1 SGDLS and CDR2 YYNGEE. Trimming pared 3 bases from V and 5 bases from J, leaving 6 bases between. This CDR3 is 12 amino acids long. CDR3 nucleotides: TGTGCCAGCAGCGGGGCAGACAATGAGCAGTTCTTC. Residues: CASSGADNEQFF.

A few counts support this clonotype. V gene TRBV5-1 combines with J gene TRBJ2-6; D is uncertain. The CDR3 totals 15 residues. Per the germline V gene, CDR1 is SGHRS and CDR2 is YFSETQ. V gave up 1 base and J gave up 0 bases, with 5 bases separating them. This CDR3 is CASSLTLSGANVLTF. The CDR3 DNA reads TGCGCCAGCAGCTTGACCCTCTCTGGGGCCAACGTCCTGACTTTC. The variable domain in full, completed from reference TRBV5-1 and TRBJ2-6, reads KAGVTQTPRYLIKTRGQQVTLSCSPISGHRSVSWYQQTPGQGLQFLFEYFSETQRNKGNFPGRFSGRQFSNSRSEMNVSTLELGDSALYLCASSLTLSGANVLTFGAGSRLTVL.

This clonotype was counted between two and nine times. This chain uses TRBV5-1 with TRBJ2-3; 16 nucleotides agree with TRBD2. V lost 3 bases, J lost 3 bases, and 7 bases stayed unmatched. Germline CDR1 SGHRS, CDR2 YFSETQ. There are 18 residues in the CDR3. The CDR3 DNA follows: TGCGCCAGCAGCTCGGGACTAGCGGGAGGGCCACAGACAGATACGCAGTATTTT. This gives the protein CASSSGLAGGPQTDTQYF.

The chain couples TRBV5-5 to TRBJ1-3, with 7 bases aligning to TRBD1. The CDR3 consists of 12 residues. The junction had 10 bases not matched to a gene; V was cut back by 4 bases and J by 15 bases. Looked up from germline, CDR1 is SGHKS and CDR2 is YYEKEE (reference sequence). CDR3 residues: CASSRRQGGSYF. Written as DNA, the CDR3 is TGTGCCAGCAGCCGAAGACAGGGAGGGTCATATTTT.

The rearrangement links TRBV9 to TRBJ2-3, with TRBD2 matching over 8 bases. This CDR3 region has 19 residues. V shed 0 bases, J shed 1 base, and the junction held 13 bases outside the gene matches. CDR1 and CDR2 (germline): SGDLS, YYNGEE. CDR3 sequence: CASSVGFSDTSGRTDTQYF. CDR3 coding DNA: TGTGCCAGCAGCGTAGGATTCTCAGACACTAGCGGCCGCACAGATACGCAGTATTTT. Together with reference TRBV9 and TRBJ2-3, the CDR3 gives the full variable domain: DSGVTQTPKHLITATGQRVTLRCSPRSGDLSVYWYQQSLDQGLQFLIQYYNGEERAKGNILERFSAQQFPDLHSELNLSSLELGDSALYFCASSVGFSDTSGRTDTQYFGPGTRLTVL.

This clonotype has a count of ten or more. J is TRBJ2-3 and V is TRBV3-1; tentative D call: TRBD1 (5 bases). The CDR3 runs 15 residues. V lost 2 bases and J lost 0, with 9 bases in between. Germline CDR1 reads LGHDT; CDR2 reads YNNKEL (reference sequence). CDR3 sequence: CASSQSDSSTDTQYF. The CDR3 coding sequence is TGTGCCAGCAGCCAAAGTGACAGTAGCACAGATACGCAGTATTTT.